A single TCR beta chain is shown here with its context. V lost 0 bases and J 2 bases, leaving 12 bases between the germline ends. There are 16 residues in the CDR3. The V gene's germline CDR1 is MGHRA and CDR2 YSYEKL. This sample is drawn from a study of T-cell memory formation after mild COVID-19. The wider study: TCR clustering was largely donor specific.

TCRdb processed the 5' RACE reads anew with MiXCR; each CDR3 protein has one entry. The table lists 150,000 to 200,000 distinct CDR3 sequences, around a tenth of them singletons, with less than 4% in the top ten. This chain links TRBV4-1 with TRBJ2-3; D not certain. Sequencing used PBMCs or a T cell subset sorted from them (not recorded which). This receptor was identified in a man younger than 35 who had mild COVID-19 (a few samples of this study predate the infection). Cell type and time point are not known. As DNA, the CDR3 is TGCGCCAGCAGCCAAGAGTCGCGGCCAAACACAGATACGCAGTATTTT. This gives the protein CASSQESRPNTDTQYF.